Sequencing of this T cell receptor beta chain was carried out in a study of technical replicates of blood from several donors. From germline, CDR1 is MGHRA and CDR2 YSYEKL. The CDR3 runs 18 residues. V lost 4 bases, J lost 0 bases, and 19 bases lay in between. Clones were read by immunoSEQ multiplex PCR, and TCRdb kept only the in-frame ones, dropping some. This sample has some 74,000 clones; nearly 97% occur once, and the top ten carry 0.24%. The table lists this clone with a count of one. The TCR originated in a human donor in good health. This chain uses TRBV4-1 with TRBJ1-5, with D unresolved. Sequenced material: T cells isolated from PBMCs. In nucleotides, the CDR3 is TGCGCCAGCAGCCCGTCCCAAACCGGGTCCCATAGCAATCAGCCCCAGCATTTT. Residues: CASSPSQTGSHSNQPQHF.